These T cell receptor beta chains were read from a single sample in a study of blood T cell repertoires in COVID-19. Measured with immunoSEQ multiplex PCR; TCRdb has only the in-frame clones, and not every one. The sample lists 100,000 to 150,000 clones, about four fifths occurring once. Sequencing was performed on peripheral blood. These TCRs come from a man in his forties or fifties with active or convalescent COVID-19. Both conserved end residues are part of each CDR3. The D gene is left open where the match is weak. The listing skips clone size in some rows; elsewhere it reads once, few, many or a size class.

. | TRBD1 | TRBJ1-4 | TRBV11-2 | TGTGCCAGCAGCTTAGCGGGACAGGGGGTTACGAATGAAAAACTGTTTTTT | CASSLAGQGVTNEKLFF
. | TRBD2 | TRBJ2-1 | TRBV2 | TGTGCCAGCAACGGGGGGGACCTCTACAATGAGCAGTTCTTC | CASNGGDLYNEQFF
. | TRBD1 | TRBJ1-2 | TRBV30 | TGTGCCTGGGGACAGGGGGCGAACTATGGCTACACCTTC | CAWGQGANYGYTF
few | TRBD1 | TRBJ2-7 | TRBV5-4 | TGTGCCAGCAGCCCGGGACAGGGTGGCTACGAGCAGTACTTC | CASSPGQGGYEQYF
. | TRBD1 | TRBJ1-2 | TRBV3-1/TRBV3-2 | TGTGCCAGCAGCCGTGGGACAGAGATTGGCTACACCTTC | CASSRGTEIGYTF
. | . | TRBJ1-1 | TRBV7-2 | TGTGCCAGCAGCTCCCAGGGGATGAACACTGAAGCTTTCTTT | CASSSQGMNTEAFF
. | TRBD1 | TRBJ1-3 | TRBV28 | TGTGCCAGCAGTCCAGGGGGACAGGGGGTAGGAAACACCATATATTTT | CASSPGGQGVGNTIYF
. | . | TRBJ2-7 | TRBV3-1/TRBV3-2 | TGTGCCAGCAGCCAAGCATACGAGCAGTACTTC | CASSQAYEQYF
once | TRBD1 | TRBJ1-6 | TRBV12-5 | TGTGCTAGTCGGCGACAGGGGTTAGATAATTCACCCCTCCACTTT | CASRRQGLDNSPLHF
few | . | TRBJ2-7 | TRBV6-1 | TGTGCCAGCAGTGGCGCCGGGACAAGATTTCTACGAAGTGAGCAGTACTTC | CASSGAGTRFLRSEQYF
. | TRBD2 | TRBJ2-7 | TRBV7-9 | TGTGCCAGCAGCCATCGCGGGGCTAGCGGGGGGGCGAGGAACGAGCAGTACTTC | CASSHRGASGGARNEQYF
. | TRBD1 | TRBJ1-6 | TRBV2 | TGTGCCAGCAGTGTGGCCAGGGGGGATTCACCCCTCCACTTT | CASSVARGDSPLHF
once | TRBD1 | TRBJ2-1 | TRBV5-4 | TGTGCCAGCAGCTTGGCGACAGGGCCCTACAATGAGCAGTTCTTC | CASSLATGPYNEQFF
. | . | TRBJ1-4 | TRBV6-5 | TGTGCCAGCAGCCCCGGGACATATTCTCAAAAACTGTTTTTT | CASSPGTYSQKLFF
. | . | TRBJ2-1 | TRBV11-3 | TGTGCCAGCAGCTTACGGGGACTGAACTCCTACAATGAGCAGTTCTTC | CASSLRGLNSYNEQFF